This T cell receptor (beta chain) is from a study of neurological immune-mediated disorders. Findings and caveats of the study: Private repertoires in all groups were suggested by the finding that expanded clones across subjects shared no CDR3 amino acid sequences. It was the repertoires of 18 of 34 multiple sclerosis patients that phylogenetic grouping placed in one related-CDR3 cluster, which is a possible signature.

The study built unsorted libraries from 2 million PBMCs kept at -80 C. V lost 0 bases, J lost 4 bases, and 5 bases stayed unmatched. In germline, CDR1 is MNHEY, CDR2 SMNVEV (reference sequence). This CDR3 region has 15 residues. In every sequencing run, more than 180 million TCR-beta sequences were generated from 15-18 subjects. TCRdb passed the 5' RACE reads through MiXCR, listing each CDR3 protein once. The repertoire holds under 20,000 distinct CDR3 sequences, with 2.6% as singletons. By its share, this clonotype is medium-sized. Antigen specificity is unknown. The sequence came from a woman aged 18-29 years with multiple sclerosis. The V gene is TRBV27, the J gene TRBJ1-2, with TRBD1 matching over 7 bases. Sequencing used PBMCs. The CDR3 DNA sequence: TGTGCCAGCAGTTTATCTGCACAGGGGACCTATGGCTACACCTTC. This gives the protein CASSLSAQGTYGYTF.